The present entry profiles one T cell receptor beta chain with its context. What it binds is not known. This sample is drawn from a study of T cell repertoires in cytomegalovirus infection. Study in general: Matching HLA type and CMV infection were both indicated by public TCR beta signatures. Findings and caveats of the study: Clonotype analysis showed dominance of the ex vivo response by HLA-C-restricted CMV-specific TCR beta clonotypes.

The V and J ends lost 6 bases and 2 bases, in that order; junction bases with no gene match: 4. The CDR3 length is 14 residues. Germline CDR1 and CDR2: SGHAT and FQNNGV. One entry per CDR3 protein results from TCRdb running MiXCR on the reads. This sample has over 300,000 distinct CDR3 sequences, with about a sixth found just once. The chain is built from TRBV11-2 and TRBJ2-7; 10 nucleotides align to TRBD2. This TCR was sampled from a human donor in good health (CMV status not recorded). Some clones in this sample may be carry-over from other donors' samples. Material for sequencing was PBMCs. The DNA of the CDR3 is TGTGCCAGCAGAAGACTAGCGGGCCCCTACGAGCAGTACTTC. As protein: CASRRLAGPYEQYF.